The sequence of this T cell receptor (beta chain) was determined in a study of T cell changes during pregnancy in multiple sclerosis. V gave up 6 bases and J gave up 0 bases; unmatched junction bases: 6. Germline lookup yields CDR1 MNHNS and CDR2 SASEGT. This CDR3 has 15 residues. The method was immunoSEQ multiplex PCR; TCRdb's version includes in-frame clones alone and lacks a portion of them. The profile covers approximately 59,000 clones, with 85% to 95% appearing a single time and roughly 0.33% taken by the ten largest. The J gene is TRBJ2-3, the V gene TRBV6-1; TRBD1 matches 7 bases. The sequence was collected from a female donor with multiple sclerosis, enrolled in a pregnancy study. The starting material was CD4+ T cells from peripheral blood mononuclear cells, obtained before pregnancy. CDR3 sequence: CASRTGVSSTDTQYF. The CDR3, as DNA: TGTGCCAGCAGAACAGGGGTGTCTAGCACAGATACGCAGTATTTT.